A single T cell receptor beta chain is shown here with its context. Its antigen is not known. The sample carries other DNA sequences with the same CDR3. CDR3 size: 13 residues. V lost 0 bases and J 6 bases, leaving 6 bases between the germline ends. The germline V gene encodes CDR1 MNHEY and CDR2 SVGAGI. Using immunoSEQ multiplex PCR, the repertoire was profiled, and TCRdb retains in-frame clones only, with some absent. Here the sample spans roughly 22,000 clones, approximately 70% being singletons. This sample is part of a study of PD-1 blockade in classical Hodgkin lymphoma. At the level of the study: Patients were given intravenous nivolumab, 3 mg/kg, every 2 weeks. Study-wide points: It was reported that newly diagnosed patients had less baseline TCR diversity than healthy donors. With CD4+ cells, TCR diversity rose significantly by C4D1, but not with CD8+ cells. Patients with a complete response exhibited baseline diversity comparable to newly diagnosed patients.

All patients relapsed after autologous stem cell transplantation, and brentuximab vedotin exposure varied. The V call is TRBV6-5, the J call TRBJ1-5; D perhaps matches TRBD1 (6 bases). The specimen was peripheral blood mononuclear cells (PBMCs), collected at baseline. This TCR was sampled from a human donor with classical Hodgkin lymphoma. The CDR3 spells CASSYSRGQPQHF. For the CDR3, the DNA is TGTGCCAGCAGTTACTCCAGGGGTCAGCCCCAGCATTTT.